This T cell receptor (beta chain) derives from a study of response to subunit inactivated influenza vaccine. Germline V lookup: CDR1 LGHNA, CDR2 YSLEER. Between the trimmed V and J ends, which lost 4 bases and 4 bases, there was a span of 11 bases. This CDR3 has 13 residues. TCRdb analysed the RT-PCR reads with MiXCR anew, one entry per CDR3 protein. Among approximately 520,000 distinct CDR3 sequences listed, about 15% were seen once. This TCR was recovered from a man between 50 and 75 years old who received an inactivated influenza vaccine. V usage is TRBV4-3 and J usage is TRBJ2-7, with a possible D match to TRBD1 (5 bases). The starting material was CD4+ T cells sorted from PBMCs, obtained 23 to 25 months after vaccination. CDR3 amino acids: CASSPRKGYEQYF. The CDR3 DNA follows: TGCGCCAGCAGCCCCCGGAAGGGGTACGAGCAGTACTTC.